This T cell receptor beta chain was documented in a study of response to subunit inactivated influenza vaccine (dated by TCRdb to between 2018 and 2020). With regard to the full study: Deep quantitative T cell receptor repertoire profiling was used in the study to track responses to a trivalent subunit inactivated influenza vaccine.

The study at large found these results: The authors proposed that each seasonal influenza vaccination may bring in only a limited number of new T cells.

V is reduced by 3 bases and J by 0 bases, leaving a spacing of 9 bases between them. Per the germline V gene, SQVTM is the CDR1 and ANQGSEA is the CDR2. The CDR3 measures 14 amino acids from cysteine to phenylalanine. The sequence is cut down to CDR3 DNA, 42 bases in frame from base 1. Libraries were made using RT-PCR. The sample was run on an Illumina HiSeq 2500. In-frame beta chains were kept once TCRdb had trimmed the public reads at Q25 with fastp and called clones with MiXCR. A single entry per CDR3 protein holds the most common genes and DNA from its merged rows. The table for this sample lists about 620,000 distinct CDR3 sequences; about 11% of them were counted only once. Around 9.6% of the sample is held by the ten biggest clonotypes. There are a few counts of this clonotype. Its antigen is unknown. Base qualities are not provided; no much larger clone lies one nucleotide away.

The chain is encoded by TRBV29-1 joined to TRBJ2-1; the D gene cannot be resolved reliably. The receptor was derived from a man between 45 and 60 years old who received an inactivated influenza vaccine. Donor details come from another sample of the same person, matched by shared clones. Sequenced material: PBMCs from blood, taken on the day of vaccination. In nucleotide form, the sequence is TGCAGCGTTGAGGACGCCAGCTCCTACAATGAGCAGTTCTTC. This is translated as CSVEDASSYNEQFF.